Included here is one TCR beta chain sequence, with context. Trimming shortened V by 4 bases and J by 6 bases, and 11 bases separated the two germline ends. Germline V gives CDR1 SGHRS, CDR2 YFSETQ. CDR3 length: 13 residues. This sample was taken from a study of blood T cell repertoires in COVID-19. Profiled with immunoSEQ multiplex PCR; TCRdb holds only in-frame clones, not every one. The data show 200,000 to 300,000 clones, around 85% seen once. This clonotype originated in a woman aged 55-69 years with active or convalescent COVID-19. Sequencing was carried out using peripheral blood. The chain employs TRBV5-1 and TRBJ2-4, with D hard to call. CDR3 coding DNA: TGCGCCAGCAGCCCCCTTGCAGGAAACATTCAGTACTTC. Its protein is CASSPLAGNIQYF.